Listed below are T cell receptor beta chains from one sample, sequenced in a study of shared clonotypes between healthy human individuals. Measured with immunoSEQ multiplex PCR; TCRdb has only the in-frame clones, and not every one. The table shows about 2,100,000 clones, with around 93% occurring only once. What was sequenced was naive CD8+ T cells from PBMCs. The receptors were gathered from a man between 18 and 29 years old in good health. Some clones in this sample may be carry-over from other donors' samples. Each CDR3 is given with its conserved first and last residue. D genes are given only for firm matches. Not all rows give a size; the values are once, few, many and, for expanded clones, a class.

>NA|TRBV4-1|NA|TRBJ1-6
CASSPQTGPYNSPLHF
TGCGCCAGCAGCCCACAAACAGGGCCCTATAATTCACCCCTCCACTTT
>TRBD2|TRBV27|NA|TRBJ2-1
CASRPRGLAGGPNEQFF
TGTGCCAGCCGCCCGCGAGGACTAGCGGGAGGGCCAAATGAGCAGTTCTTC
>TRBD1|TRBV4-2|NA|TRBJ2-7
CASSQERDSSYEQYF
TGTGCCAGCAGCCAAGAACGGGACAGCTCCTACGAGCAGTACTTC
>TRBD2|TRBV7-9|NA|TRBJ2-7
CASSLGGLAGYEQYF
TGTGCCAGCAGCTTAGGGGGACTAGCGGGCTACGAGCAGTACTTC
>NA|TRBV9|NA|TRBJ2-5
CASSAPLGAVYPETQYF
TGTGCCAGCAGCGCCCCCCTGGGCGCAGTGTATCCAGAGACCCAGTACTTC
>TRBD2|TRBV7-8|NA|TRBJ2-1
CASSLVRTGGPNEQFF
TGTGCCAGCAGCTTAGTCCGGACGGGAGGCCCCAATGAGCAGTTCTTC
>NA|TRBV7-6|NA|TRBJ2-7
CASSGTGEQYF
TGTGCCAGCAGCGGGACCGGCGAGCAGTACTTC
>NA|TRBV7-9|NA|TRBJ1-2
CASSLGPRFDGYTF
TGTGCCAGCAGCTTAGGGCCTCGGTTCGATGGCTACACCTTC
>NA|TRBV7-9|NA|TRBJ1-4
CASSTRTSNEKLFF
TGTGCCAGCAGTACCAGGACATCTAATGAAAAACTGTTTTTT
>TRBD1|TRBV9|NA|TRBJ1-4
CASSASRDRGQEKLFF
TGTGCCAGCAGCGCATCCCGGGACAGGGGCCAGGAAAAACTGTTTTTT
>NA|TRBV10-2|NA|TRBJ2-7
CASSERTLYEQYF
TGCGCCAGCAGTGAGCGGACACTATACGAGCAGTACTTC
>NA|TRBV7-3|NA|TRBJ2-7
CASSLYVSYEQYF
TGTGCCAGCAGCTTATACGTTAGCTACGAGCAGTACTTC
>NA|TRBV21-1|NA|TRBJ2-3
CASRPIRGAHGTRVRNTQYF
TGTGCCAGCAGACCTATCCGAGGGGCACACGGGACTAGGGTGCGGAATACGCAGTATTTT
>TRBD1|TRBV28|NA|TRBJ2-7
CASSLRTGGSYEQYF
TGTGCCAGCAGTCTTCGGACAGGGGGCTCCTACGAGCAGTACTTC
>TRBD2|TRBV6-1|NA|TRBJ2-7
CASTFSGTLYEQYF
TGTGCCAGCACCTTTAGCGGGACCCTCTACGAGCAGTACTTC
>NA|TRBV30|NA|TRBJ2-3
CACAAGTQYF
TGTGCCTGTGCGGCGGGCACGCAGTATTTT
>NA|TRBV5-1|NA|TRBJ2-7
CASSLSTSIYYEQYF
TGCGCCAGCAGCTTGTCCACTAGCATCTACTACGAGCAGTACTTC
>TRBD2|TRBV28|NA|TRBJ2-7
CASSLTVLAGDEQYF
TGTGCCAGCAGTTTAACAGTTCTAGCGGGAGACGAGCAGTACTTC
>NA|TRBV6-5|NA|TRBJ1-1
CASSYGENGEAFF
TGTGCCAGCAGTTACGGCGAGAACGGTGAAGCTTTCTTT
>NA|TRBV28|once|TRBJ1-1
CASRPRDFGTEAFF
TGTGCCAGCAGACCCCGGGATTTCGGGACTGAAGCTTTCTTT
>NA|TRBV7-2|NA|TRBJ2-7
CASSRRSYEQYF
TGTGCCAGCAGCCGCAGATCCTACGAGCAGTACTTC
>NA|TRBV4-3|NA|TRBJ1-2
CASSLDGGIFFGYTF
TGCGCCAGCAGCCTCGATGGGGGCATTTTCTTCGGCTACACCTTC
>TRBD2|TRBV6-5|NA|TRBJ2-2
CVTGGDVTGELFF
TGTGTCACCGGGGGGGACGTCACCGGGGAGCTGTTTTTT
>NA|TRBV7-9|NA|TRBJ2-7
CASSGDRIYEQYF
TGTGCCAGCAGCGGGGACCGTATCTACGAGCAGTACTTC
>TRBD1|TRBV19|NA|TRBJ1-1
CASSIQTGGTTEAFF
TGTGCCAGTAGTATCCAGACAGGGGGGACCACTGAAGCTTTCTTT
>NA|TRBV21-1|NA|TRBJ2-7
CASSSIPQVTYEQYF
TGTGCCAGCAGCTCCATCCCACAGGTAACCTACGAGCAGTACTTC
>TRBD2|TRBV7-8|NA|TRBJ2-3
CASSFRLAGLTSTDTQYF
TGTGCCAGCAGCTTTAGGCTAGCGGGGCTTACTAGCACAGATACGCAGTATTTT
>NA|TRBV4-3|NA|TRBJ2-7
CASSQTSVLWYEQYF
TGCGCCAGCAGCCAAACCTCTGTACTCTGGTACGAGCAGTACTTC
>TRBD1|TRBV2|NA|TRBJ1-4
CASRVQGVNEKLFF
TGTGCCAGCAGGGTACAGGGGGTTAATGAAAAACTGTTTTTT
>NA|TRBV14|NA|TRBJ2-2
CASSPLPGRAGELFF
TGTGCCAGCAGCCCCCTCCCGGGAAGGGCCGGGGAGCTGTTTTTT
>TRBD2|TRBV6-6|NA|TRBJ2-7
CASSYSASGSYEQYF
TGTGCCAGCAGTTACTCGGCTAGCGGGAGCTACGAGCAGTACTTC
>NA|TRBV11-2|NA|TRBJ2-3
CASSLSVGRTSTDTQYF
TGTGCCAGCAGCTTAAGCGTCGGACGGACTAGCACAGATACGCAGTATTTT
>TRBD2|TRBV4-1|NA|TRBJ2-7
CASSPPGLRAYEQYF
TGCGCCAGCAGCCCCCCGGGACTAAGAGCCTACGAGCAGTACTTC
>NA|TRBV10-3|NA|TRBJ2-2
CAISEFGRGHTGELFF
TGTGCCATCAGTGAATTTGGTCGGGGACACACCGGGGAGCTGTTTTTT
>TRBD2|TRBV27|NA|TRBJ2-1
CASRSRTSGMVSSYNEQFF
TGTGCCAGCAGGTCCCGGACTAGCGGGATGGTAAGCTCCTACAATGAGCAGTTCTTC
>TRBD2|TRBV7-2|NA|TRBJ2-7
CASSLVSSGIYEQYF
TGTGCCAGCAGCTTAGTGTCTAGCGGGATCTACGAGCAGTACTTC
>TRBD1|TRBV28|NA|TRBJ2-2
CASSSDSPFGQGRIGELFF
TGTGCCAGCAGCTCCGATTCCCCCTTCGGACAGGGTCGCATCGGGGAGCTGTTTTTT
>NA|TRBV28|NA|TRBJ2-3
CASRQYTDTQYF
TGTGCCAGTCGCCAGTATACAGATACGCAGTATTTT
>TRBD2|TRBV6-5|NA|TRBJ2-1
CASRPGGFGYNEQFF
TGTGCCAGCAGGCCCGGGGGGTTCGGGTACAATGAGCAGTTCTTC
>TRBD2|TRBV29-1|NA|TRBJ2-3
CSVEDPTSVSTDTQYF
TGCAGCGTTGAAGACCCGACTAGCGTAAGCACAGATACGCAGTATTTT
>NA|TRBV18|NA|TRBJ2-7
CASSPPDSPYEQYF
TGTGCCAGCTCACCTCCGGACAGCCCCTACGAGCAGTACTTC